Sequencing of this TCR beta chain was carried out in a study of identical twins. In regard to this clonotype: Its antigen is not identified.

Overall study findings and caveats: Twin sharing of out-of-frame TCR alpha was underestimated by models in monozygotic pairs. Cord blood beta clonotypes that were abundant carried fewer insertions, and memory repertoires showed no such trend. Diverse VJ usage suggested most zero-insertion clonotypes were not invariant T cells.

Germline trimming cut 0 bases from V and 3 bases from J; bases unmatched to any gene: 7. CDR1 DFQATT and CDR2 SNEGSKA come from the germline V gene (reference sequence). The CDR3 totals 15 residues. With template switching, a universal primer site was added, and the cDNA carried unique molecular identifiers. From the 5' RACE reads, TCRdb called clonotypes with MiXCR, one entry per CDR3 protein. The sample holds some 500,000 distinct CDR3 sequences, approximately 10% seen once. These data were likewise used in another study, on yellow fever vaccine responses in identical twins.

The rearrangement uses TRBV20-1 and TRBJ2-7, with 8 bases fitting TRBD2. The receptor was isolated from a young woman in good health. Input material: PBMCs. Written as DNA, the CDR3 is TGCAGTGCTAGAGATTTAGCGGGGAAGGTCTACGAGCAGTACTTC. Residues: CSARDLAGKVYEQYF.